The 21 T cell receptor beta chains below were found in one sample sequenced in a study of T-cell memory formation after mild COVID-19 (dated by TCRdb to the early 2020s). The library was made by 5' RACE. The listed sequencing device is Illumina NovaSeq 6000. TCRdb itself trimmed the public reads at Q25 with fastp, ran MiXCR and retained productive beta chains. Each CDR3 protein gets just one entry, which takes the most common genes and DNA from the rows behind it. The sample data list hundreds of thousands of distinct CDR3 sequences, and about 20% of these were observed just once. Together, the top ten hold around 8.4% of the sample. The material sequenced was PBMCs or a T cell subset sorted from them (not recorded which). The origin of the receptors is an adult woman who had mild COVID-19 (a few samples of this study predate the infection). The sample titles of this study are shuffled in the database, so cell type and time point are left out; the donor was told from shared clones.

This clonotype was seen only a few times. The V and J genes are TRBV7-2 and TRBJ2-7, with a tentative D call TRBD1 (6 bases). The CDR3 has 14 residues. V was shortened by 7 bases and J by 2 bases, with 15 bases between the two germline ends. Looked up from germline, CDR1 is SGHTA and CDR2 is FQGNSA. The CDR3 is CASTKNTGTYEQYF. The CDR3 bases are TGTGCCAGCACAAAAAATACAGGGACCTACGAGCAGTACTTC.

This sequence joins TRBV5-4 and TRBJ2-5, with TRBD2 as a possible D gene (5 bases). From germline, CDR1 is SGHNT and CDR2 YYREEE (reference sequence). Trimming took 0 bases from V and 3 from J, leaving 9 bases between them. The CDR3 covers 14 residues. CDR3 amino acids: CASSLAEGEETQYF. The CDR3 DNA follows: TGTGCCAGCAGCTTGGCAGAGGGCGAAGAGACCCAGTACTTC.

The rearrangement joins TRBV30 to TRBJ1-6, with 8 bases that match TRBD1. The CDR3 has 14 residues. Germline V gene data show CDR1 as GTSNPN and CDR2 as SVGIG (reference sequence). The junction had 7 bases not matched to a gene; V was cut back by 5 bases and J by 7 bases. Here the CDR3 reads CAWERTGFNSPLHF. As DNA, the CDR3 is TGTGCCTGGGAGAGGACAGGGTTCAATTCACCCCTCCACTTT.

The rearrangement uses TRBV12-3 or TRBV12-4 and TRBJ2-7; D uncertain. There are 14 residues in the CDR3. V gave up 6 bases and J gave up 1 base, with 13 bases separating them. The CDR3: CASRARRGSYEQYF. For the CDR3, the DNA is TGTGCCAGCAGAGCCCGCAGAGGTTCCTACGAGCAGTACTTC.

In this sample, this clonotype turned up many times. The CDR3 loop reads CASTLNTEAFF. The CDR3, as DNA: TGTGCCAGCACCCTGAACACTGAAGCTTTCTTT. The chain has TRBV7-9 and TRBJ1-1; D gene uncertain. The V gene lost 7 bases and the J gene lost 0 bases, with 3 bases spanning the gap. Germline V gene data show CDR1 as SEHNR and CDR2 as FQNEAQ (reference sequence). The CDR3 length is 11 residues.

This chain joins TRBV12-3 or TRBV12-4 and TRBJ2-1, with 12 bases fitting TRBD2. The V segment lost 3 bases and the J segment 5 bases; nucleotides outside the gene matches: 8. CDR3 length: 17 amino acids. The CDR3 DNA sequence: TGTGCCAGCAGTTTTTCCCTAGCGGGAGGGCCTGACAATGAGCAGTTCTTC. Translation gives CASSFSLAGGPDNEQFF.

The chain has TRBV2 and TRBJ2-2; 8 nucleotides agree with TRBD1. This CDR3 comprises 14 residues. With 6 bases clipped from V and 1 base from J, the junction kept 1 base outside the gene matches. CDR1 and CDR2 (germline): SNHLY, FYNNEI. Here the CDR3 DNA reads TGTGCCAGCAGGGGACAGGTGAACACCGGGGAGCTGTTTTTT. This gives the protein CASRGQVNTGELFF.

The rearrangement joins TRBV29-1 to TRBJ1-2; TRBD1 might be the D (5 bases). The V end was cut by 8 bases, the J end by 6 bases, with 13 bases between. This CDR3 spans 11 amino acids. Germline V lookup: CDR1 SQVTM, CDR2 ANQGSEA. The chain's CDR3 is CSLRGGNGYTF. The CDR3 DNA follows: TGCAGCCTGAGGGGAGGGAATGGCTACACCTTC.

This clonotype came up many times. The chain carries TRBV6-6 and TRBJ1-3; D unresolved. The CDR3 loop spans 16 amino acids. The ends were cut back, 7 bases at V and 0 bases at J, with 16 bases in the middle. Looked up from germline, CDR1 is MNHNY and CDR2 is SVGAGI (reference sequence). The CDR3 protein is CASIPIPASSGNTIYF. The CDR3 DNA sequence: TGTGCCAGCATCCCCATCCCGGCCTCCTCTGGAAACACCATATATTTT.

The J gene is TRBJ2-3, the V gene TRBV9, with 8 bases lining up with TRBD2. From germline, CDR1 is SGDLS and CDR2 YYNGEE. With 2 bases clipped from V and 2 bases from J, the junction kept 4 bases outside the gene matches. This CDR3 comprises 15 residues. CDR3 in DNA: TGTGCCAGCAGCGTGGGGACTAGTAACACAGATACGCAGTATTTT. It translates to CASSVGTSNTDTQYF.

This clonotype was counted between two and nine times. The V call is TRBV7-3, the J call TRBJ2-3; no definite D call. Germline CDR1 SGHTA, CDR2 FQGTGA. V dropped 4 bases and J dropped 2 bases, with 10 bases sitting between them. This CDR3 has 14 amino acids. CDR3 sequence (DNA): TGTGCCAGCAGCTCCACCCCTAACACAGATACGCAGTATTTT. It specifies CASSSTPNTDTQYF. Variable domain in full (rest from reference TRBV7-3 and TRBJ2-3): GAGVSQTPSNKVTEKGKYVELRCDPISGHTALYWYRQSLGQGPEFLIYFQGTGAADDSGLPNDRFFAVRPEGSVSTLKIQRTERGDSAVYLCASSSTPNTDTQYFGPGTRLTVL.

The chain couples TRBV18 to TRBJ2-1, with TRBD1 matching over 7 bases. The CDR3 spans 13 residues. V was clipped by 4 bases and J by 9 bases; unmatched bases: 6. CDR1 KGHSH and CDR2 LQKENI come from the germline V gene. The CDR3 DNA follows: TGTGCCAGCTCACGGCCGGGACAGAGTGAGCAGTTCTTC. Its translation: CASSRPGQSEQFF. The whole variable domain, filled in from reference TRBV18 and TRBJ2-1, reads NAGVMQNPRHLVRRRGQEARLRCSPMKGHSHVYWYRQLPEEGLKFMVYLQKENIIDESGMPKERFSAEFPKEGPSILRIQQVVRGDSAAYFCASSRPGQSEQFFGPGTRLTVL.

This clonotype was counted between two and nine times. J is TRBJ2-2 and V is TRBV7-3; TRBD1 agrees at 8 bases. J gave up 7 bases and V 1 base, and 8 bases lay outside the gene matches. The CDR3 is 16 residues long. Germline-derived CDR1 and CDR2 are SGHTA and FQGTGA. CDR3: CASSLSGRGQGGELFF. The CDR3 DNA is TGTGCCAGCAGCTTAAGTGGCAGGGGGCAGGGCGGGGAGCTGTTTTTT.

This clonotype showed up just a few times. The genes are TRBV12-3 or TRBV12-4 and TRBJ1-4, with TRBD1 as a possible D gene (6 bases). The ends were cut back, 6 bases at V and 3 bases at J, with 11 bases in the middle. The CDR3 is 14 residues long. CDR3 in DNA: TGTGCCAGCAGCTGGACAGCCGCTAATGAAAAACTGTTTTTT. This translates into CASSWTAANEKLFF.

V and J are TRBV12-3 or TRBV12-4 and TRBJ2-3; a weak D match, TRBD2 (6 bases). The ends were cut back, 5 bases at V and 2 bases at J, with 8 bases in the middle. This CDR3 is built from 13 residues. The CDR3 spells CASSGGVTDTQYF. CDR3 in DNA: TGTGCCAGCAGTGGCGGGGTCACAGATACGCAGTATTTT.

The sample holds a few counts of this clonotype. The chain couples TRBV5-1 to TRBJ2-7, with TRBD1 matching over 9 bases. Germline V gene data show CDR1 as SGHRS and CDR2 as YFSETQ. The CDR3 has 15 amino acids. The trim removed 2 bases at V and 2 bases at J, leaving 5 bases unmatched. For the CDR3, the DNA is TGCGCCAGCAGCTTTGGGGGGACAGGGACCTACGAGCAGTACTTC. Residues: CASSFGGTGTYEQYF.

This clonotype was detected a few times. The CDR3 DNA follows: TGTGCCAGCAGCTTAGAACGGTGTGTTAGGGGAGAGTGTCAGCCCCAGCATTTT. Translating gives CASSLERCVRGECQPQHF. V and J are TRBV11-2 and TRBJ1-5, with D possibly TRBD1 on 5 matching bases. The V and J ends lost 0 bases and 6 bases respectively, with 21 bases between them. This CDR3 has 18 amino acids. Germline V gene data show CDR1 as SGHAT and CDR2 as FQNNGV.

The chain is built from TRBV7-9 and TRBJ2-3; no firm D call. Germline values: CDR1 SEHNR, CDR2 FQNEAQ (reference sequence). Trimming stripped 5 bases from V and 5 bases from J, with 20 bases between. The CDR3 sequence is 16 residues long. CDR3 residues: CASSPARSNPIDTQYF. The CDR3 DNA reads as TGTGCCAGCAGCCCGGCCCGGAGCAACCCCATAGATACGCAGTATTTT. Supplemented by reference TRBV7-9 and TRBJ2-3, the full variable domain reads DTGVSQNPRHKITKRGQNVTFRCDPISEHNRLYWYRQTLGQGPEFLTYFQNEAQLEKSRLLSDRFSAERPKGSFSTLEIQRTEQGDSAMYLCASSPARSNPIDTQYFGPGTRLTVL.

The rearrangement joins TRBV12-3 or TRBV12-4 to TRBJ2-5; D remains ambiguous. CDR3 length: 14 residues. V lost 8 bases, J lost 5 bases, and 18 bases lay in between. CDR3 nucleotide sequence: TGTGCCAGCCTCTTGGTGGGCAGGTCTGAGACCCAGTACTTC. This sequence encodes CASLLVGRSETQYF.

The chain links TRBV6-2 or TRBV6-3 to TRBJ2-4; D might be TRBD2 (5 bases). This CDR3 is built from 14 residues. Per germline, CDR1 MNHEY and CDR2 SVGEGT. Trimming left V 2 bases short and J 8 bases short, with 13 bases between. CDR3 sequence: CASSYPPGSDIQYF. CDR3 sequence (DNA): TGTGCCAGCAGTTACCCACCGGGATCAGACATTCAGTACTTC.

The rearrangement uses TRBV29-1 and TRBJ2-5; 11 bases fit TRBD2. V trimming: 6 bases; J trimming: 4 bases; junction bases outside the gene matches: 10. The germline V gene encodes CDR1 SQVTM and CDR2 ANQGSEA. The CDR3 contains 15 residues. CDR3 bases: TGCAGCGTGAAACTAGCGGGAGTTGAGAGAGAGACCCAGTACTTC. Translation: CSVKLAGVERETQYF.